A single count supports the clone carrying this T cell receptor beta chain. The antigen is not known. CD4+ T cells from unexposed donors were obtained before the COVID-19 pandemic (2011-2018). Isolation of CD4+ T cells took place after less than 11 days in culture. Unexposed-donor CD4+ T cells were probed with SARS-CoV-2 S/N and four cold-coronavirus spikes, cells permitting. This CDR3 has 15 residues. The germline gives CDR1 LGHNA, CDR2 YSLEER. Trimming stripped 2 bases from V and 7 bases from J, with 14 bases between. These data come from a study of CD4 T cells in relation to SARS-CoV-2 and coronaviruses. Overall study findings and caveats: Roughly three fifths of donors had memory CD4+ clonotypes crossrecognizing SARS-CoV-2 and common cold coronavirus spike. No donor gave both pre-pandemic and post-infection samples.

Clones were sequenced by immunoSEQ multiplex PCR, and TCRdb holds only the in-frame ones, with some missing. Among around 24,000 clones listed, more than 75% were seen once. The chain combines TRBV4-3 with TRBJ1-4, with a weak D call TRBD1 (5 bases). The receptor's source is a human donor in good health. The sequenced material came from CD4+ T cells from PBMCs, cultured in vitro. CDR3 nucleotides: TGCGCCAGCAGCCAAAACCAGGGAGGGAGTGAAAAACTGTTTTTT. Protein: CASSQNQGGSEKLFF.